This T cell receptor (beta chain) stems from a study of shared clonotypes between healthy human individuals. Study-level results: The genetic and exposure-history diversity represented was limited by few donors.

All donors were healthy HIV-negative adults lacking recent acute infections or vaccinations. As concerns this clone: Its antigen remains unidentified.

Genomic DNA (from each subset) was split evenly across several immunoSEQ plates. The sequencing of unsorted PBMC DNA took place on ten immunoSEQ deep assay plates. Produced via immunoSEQ multiplex PCR; TCRdb's table is partial and in-frame only. The profile covers about 460,000 clones, with over 60% appearing a single time and approximately 12% taken by the ten largest. CDR1 and CDR2 from the germline V gene are MDHEN and SYDVKM. The ends lost 6 bases at V and 1 base at J; junction bases unmatched: 2. The CDR3 is 14 amino acids. The V and J genes are TRBV28 and TRBJ1-4, with 7 bases that match TRBD1. The sequenced sample consisted of PBMCs. This clonotype was sampled from a woman in her thirties or forties in good health. Some clones in this sample may be carry-over from other donors' samples. CDR3 DNA sequence: TGTGCCAGCAGGTCAGGGGGAACTAATGAAAAACTGTTTTTT. Its protein is CASRSGGTNEKLFF.